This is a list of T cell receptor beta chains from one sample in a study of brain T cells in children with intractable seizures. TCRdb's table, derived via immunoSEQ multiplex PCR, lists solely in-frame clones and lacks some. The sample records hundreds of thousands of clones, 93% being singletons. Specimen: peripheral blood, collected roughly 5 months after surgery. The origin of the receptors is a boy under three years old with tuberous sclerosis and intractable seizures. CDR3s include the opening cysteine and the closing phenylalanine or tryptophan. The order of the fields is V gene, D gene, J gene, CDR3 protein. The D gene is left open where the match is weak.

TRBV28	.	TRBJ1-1	CASSFSYGGFSDTEAFF
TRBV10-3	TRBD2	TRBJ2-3	CAIRTSADTQYF
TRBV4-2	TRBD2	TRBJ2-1	CASSQDGGGGARGEQFF
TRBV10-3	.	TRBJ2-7	CAISVGVGAYEQYF
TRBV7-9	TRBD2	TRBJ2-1	CASSLALADYNEQFF
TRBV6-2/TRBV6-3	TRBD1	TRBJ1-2	CASSYSAGGGYGYTF
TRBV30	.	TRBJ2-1	CALTVWANNEQFF
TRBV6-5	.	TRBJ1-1	CASSYSPRVFNTEAFF
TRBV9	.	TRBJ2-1	CASSGRGYNEQFF
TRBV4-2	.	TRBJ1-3	CASSQATASSGNTIYF
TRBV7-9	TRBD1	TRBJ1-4	CASSLTGGGEKLFF
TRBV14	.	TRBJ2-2	CASSQLYTGELFF
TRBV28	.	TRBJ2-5	CASSLGVLRPGEETQYF
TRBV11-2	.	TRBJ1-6	CASSLDSPLHF
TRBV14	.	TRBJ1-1	CASSPRWRTPNTEAFF
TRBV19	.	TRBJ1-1	CASSIQGSNTEAFF
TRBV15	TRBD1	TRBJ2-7	CATSRVGTDEQYF
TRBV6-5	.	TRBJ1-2	CASSWSGSLANYGYTF
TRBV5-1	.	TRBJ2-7	CASSYEFNYEQYF
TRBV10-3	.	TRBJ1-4	CASSPEATNEKLFF
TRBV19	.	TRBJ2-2	CASSIVWGSNTGELFF
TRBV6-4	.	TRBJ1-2	CASSENPSYGYTF
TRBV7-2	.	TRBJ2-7	CASSLLTYEQYF
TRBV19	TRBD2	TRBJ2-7	CASTGGRRAEQYF
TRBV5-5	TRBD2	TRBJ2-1	CASSSPLAGPYNEQFF
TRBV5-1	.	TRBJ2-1	CASSLDRESYNEQFF
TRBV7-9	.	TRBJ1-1	CASSLDGGAFF
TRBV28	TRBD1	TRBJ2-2	CASSPTGVGAGELFF
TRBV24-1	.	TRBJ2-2	CATSAPGSGELFF
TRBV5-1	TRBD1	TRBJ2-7	CASSFNRGPTYEQYF
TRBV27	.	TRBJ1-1	CASSSDKGGTGKGTEAFF
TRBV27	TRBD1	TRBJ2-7	CASSPNRDRRYEQYF
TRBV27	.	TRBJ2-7	CASSWTNSYEQYF
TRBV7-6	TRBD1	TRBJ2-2	CASSSATGGTGELFF
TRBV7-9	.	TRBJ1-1	CASSLGGGPTEAFF
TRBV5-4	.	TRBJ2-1	CASSWEGGSYNEQFF
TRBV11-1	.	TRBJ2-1	CASSLERRDEQFF
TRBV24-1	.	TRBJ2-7	CATSDGSYEQYF
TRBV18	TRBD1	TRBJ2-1	CASSTGQGANNEQFF
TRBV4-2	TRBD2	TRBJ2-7	CASSQDRPSGVNEQYF
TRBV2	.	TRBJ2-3	CASMGGAGPDTQYF
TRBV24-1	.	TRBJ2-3	CATSDLRQPDTQYF
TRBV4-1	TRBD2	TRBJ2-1	CASSTDFEGFGRIDNEQFF
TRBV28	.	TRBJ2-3	CASTAGQPTDTQYF
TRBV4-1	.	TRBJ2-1	CASSQLVWGEQFF
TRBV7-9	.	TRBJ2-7	CASSLDRNEQYF
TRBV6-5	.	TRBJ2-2	CASRAAGTGELFF
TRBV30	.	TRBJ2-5	CAWNSGQETQYF
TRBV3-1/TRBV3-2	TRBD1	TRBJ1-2	CASSQLDRGYYGYTF
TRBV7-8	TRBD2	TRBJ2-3	CASSLVLGLAGDSQYF
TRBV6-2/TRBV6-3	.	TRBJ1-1	CASSSGGKRSTEAFF
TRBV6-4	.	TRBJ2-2	CASSDPGGELFF
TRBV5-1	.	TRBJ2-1	CASSLDGGDYNEQFF
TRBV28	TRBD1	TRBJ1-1	CASSLYTGVRAFF
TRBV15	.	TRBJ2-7	CATSRDSGAGAYEQYF
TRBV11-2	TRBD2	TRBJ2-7	CASSRGLAEPYEQYF
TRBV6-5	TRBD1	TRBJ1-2	CASGSGTGYGYTF
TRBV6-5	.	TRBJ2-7	CASTVLVSNYEQYF